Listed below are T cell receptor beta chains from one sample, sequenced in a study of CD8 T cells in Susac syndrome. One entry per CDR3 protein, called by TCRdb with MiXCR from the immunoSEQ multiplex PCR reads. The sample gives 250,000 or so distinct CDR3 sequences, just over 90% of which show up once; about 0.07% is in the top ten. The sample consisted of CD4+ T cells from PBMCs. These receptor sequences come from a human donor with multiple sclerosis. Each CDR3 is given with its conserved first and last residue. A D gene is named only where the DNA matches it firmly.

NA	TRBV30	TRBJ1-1	TGTGCCTGGGATCGGGGGATGAACACTGAAGCTTTCTTT	CAWDRGMNTEAFF
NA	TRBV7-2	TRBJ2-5	TGTGCCAGCCTAAGTGTGGGCAGCCGCACCCAGTACTTC	CASLSVGSRTQYF
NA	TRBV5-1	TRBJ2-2	TGCGCCAGCAGCTTGGGAGGCGGAGGCGCAAGCCGGGAGCTGTTTTTT	CASSLGGGGASRELFF
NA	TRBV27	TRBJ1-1	TGTGCCAGCAGTTTCGAATCTCGGACGTCTGAAGCTTTCTTT	CASSFESRTSEAFF
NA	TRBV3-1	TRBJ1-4	TGTGCCAGCAGCCAAGATTCCCAAAGGAATGAAAAACTGTTTTTT	CASSQDSQRNEKLFF
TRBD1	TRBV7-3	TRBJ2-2	TGTGCCAGCAGCTTCACCGGGACAGGGGTCGGCGGGGAGCTGTTTTTT	CASSFTGTGVGGELFF
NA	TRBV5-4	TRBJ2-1	TGTGCCAGCAGCGGGCGAGAAAGCAATGAGCAGTTCTTC	CASSGRESNEQFF
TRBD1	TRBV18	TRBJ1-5	TGTGCCAGCTCACCTCTGGGAGGGGGCACCGTTCAGCCCCAGCATTTT	CASSPLGGGTVQPQHF
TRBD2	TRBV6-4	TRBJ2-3	TGTGCCAGCAGTGAAACTCGGGAGGGCACAGATACGCAGTATTTT	CASSETREGTDTQYF
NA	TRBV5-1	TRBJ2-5	TGCGCCAGCAGCTTGGGACTCTTGGAGACCCAGTACTTC	CASSLGLLETQYF
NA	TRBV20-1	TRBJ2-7	TGCAGTGCTAGAGATGATGGCGAGCAGTACTTC	CSARDDGEQYF
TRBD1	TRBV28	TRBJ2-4	TGTGCCAGCAGTCTAGGACAGGACGGCATTCAGTACTTC	CASSLGQDGIQYF
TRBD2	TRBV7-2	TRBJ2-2	TGTGCCAGCAGCTTAGGGGGACTAGCTAAGATGAACACCGGGGAGCTGTTTTTT	CASSLGGLAKMNTGELFF
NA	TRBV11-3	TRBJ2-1	TGTGCCAGCAGGGCGACAGCATCCTACAATGAGCAGTTCTTC	CASRATASYNEQFF
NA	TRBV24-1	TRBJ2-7	TGTGCCACCAGTGATTCGGCAAGGGGCCCTTACGAGCAGTACTTC	CATSDSARGPYEQYF
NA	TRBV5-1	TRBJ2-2	TGCGCCAGCACGCGGACATCGAACACCGGGGAGCTGTTTTTT	CASTRTSNTGELFF
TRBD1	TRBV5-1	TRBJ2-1	TGCGCCAGCAGCTTGGTGGGACAGGGGGCCTACAATGAGCAGTTCTTC	CASSLVGQGAYNEQFF
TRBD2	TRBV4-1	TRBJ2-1	TGCGCCAGCAGCCAACTTGGACTAGCCCACAATGAGCAGTTCTTC	CASSQLGLAHNEQFF
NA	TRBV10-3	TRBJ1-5	TGTGCCATCAGTGAGTCGGTTCCGGGAGATAATCAGCCCCAGCATTTT	CAISESVPGDNQPQHF
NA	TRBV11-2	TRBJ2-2	TGTGCCAGCAGCTTAGCCCCAGCGCCCGGGGAGCTGTTTTTT	CASSLAPAPGELFF